The 10 T cell receptor beta chains below all came from one sample that was sequenced in a study of blood T cell repertoires in COVID-19. Method: immunoSEQ multiplex PCR; TCRdb's copy keeps in-frame clones and lacks some. This table holds approximately 260,000 clones, about 90% found once. Sample: peripheral blood. The receptors here all came from a woman between 40 and 55 years old with acute or convalescent COVID-19.

This clone showed up just once. The chain carries TRBV18 and TRBJ1-1; 10 nucleotides agree with TRBD1. The CDR3 spans 14 residues. Trimming at V came to 5 bases and at J to 4 bases, leaving 4 bases not matched to a gene. Germline V gives CDR1 KGHSH, CDR2 LQKENI. CDR3 nucleotides: TGTGCCAGCTCAAACCGGACAGGGGGCACTGAAGCTTTCTTT. Amino acid sequence: CASSNRTGGTEAFF.

The CDR3 sequence: CASSYRITNYGYTF. The CDR3 nucleotides read TGTGCCAGCAGCTACAGGATAACTAACTATGGCTACACCTTC. The J gene is TRBJ1-2, the V gene TRBV5-5; a possible D gene is TRBD1 (5 bases). The CDR3 consists of 14 residues. The germline CDR1 and CDR2 sequences are SGHKS and YYEKEE (reference sequence). V lost 3 bases to trimming and J lost 0 bases, with 9 bases between them.

The chain carries TRBV5-4 and TRBJ1-6, with no clear D. This CDR3 contains 13 residues. Germline loops: CDR1 SGHNT, CDR2 YYREEE (reference sequence). Trimming removed 1 base at V and 6 bases at J, with 5 bases between. The DNA of the CDR3 is TGTGCCAGCAGCTTGAAGAGTAATTCACCCCTCCACTTT. It translates to CASSLKSNSPLHF.

This rearrangement joins TRBV5-1 to TRBJ2-3; TRBD1 agrees at 7 bases. V shed 4 bases, J shed 0 bases, and the junction held 8 bases outside the gene matches. The CDR3 spans 16 residues. CDR1 SGHRS and CDR2 YFSETQ come from the germline V gene. The CDR3 loop reads CASSMRKTGSTDTQYF. The CDR3 DNA reads TGCGCCAGCAGCATGAGAAAGACAGGGAGCACAGATACGCAGTATTTT.

The chain links TRBV6-1 to TRBJ2-5, with a tentative D call TRBD1 (5 bases). Per germline, CDR1 MNHNS and CDR2 SASEGT. The CDR3 is made up of 14 amino acids. Trimming left V 4 bases short and J 2 bases short, with 11 bases between. The CDR3 nucleotides are TGTGCCAGCAGTGGGACACACCAGCAAGAGACCCAGTACTTC. This encodes CASSGTHQQETQYF.

This clone occurred once. One junction end disagrees with the germline gene, perhaps due to a read error. This chain connects TRBV2 to TRBJ1-2, with 7 bases identical to TRBD1. CDR1 is SNHLY and CDR2 is FYNNEI in the germline V gene. This CDR3 region has 10 residues. The CDR3 reads CASSVQGVFF. The CDR3 DNA reads as TGTGCCAGCAGTGTTCAGGGGGTATTTTTC.

The chain links TRBV6-5 to TRBJ2-2; TRBD2 might be the D (6 bases). Deletions cut 6 bases from V and 2 bases from J, with 10 bases between. This CDR3 spans 14 amino acids. Germline CDR1 is MNHEY and CDR2 is SVGAGI. Here the CDR3 reads CASRRGGNTGELFF. The CDR3 DNA is TGTGCCAGCAGGCGGGGTGGCAACACCGGGGAGCTGTTTTTT.

The chain carries TRBV3-1 (or the pseudogene TRBV3-2) and TRBJ1-2, with D hard to call. Germline CDR1 and CDR2: LGHDT and YNNKEL (reference sequence). Trimming stripped 5 bases from V and 8 bases from J, with 15 bases between. The CDR3 is made up of 13 amino acids. The CDR3 loop reads CASSKVPYGGYTF. CDR3 nucleotide sequence: TGTGCCAGCAGCAAAGTCCCTTATGGCGGCTACACCTTC.

The rearrangement uses TRBV7-3 and TRBJ1-1; D is unclear. The CDR3 totals 14 residues. V lost 0 bases and J 5 bases, leaving 10 bases between the germline ends. Germline CDR1 reads SGHTA; CDR2 reads FQGTGA. As DNA, the CDR3 is TGTGCCAGCAGCTTAACGGGGTCGGGAACTGAAGCTTTCTTT. This encodes CASSLTGSGTEAFF.

The chain uses TRBV2 and TRBJ2-1; TRBD2 matches at 12 bases. The trim removed 9 bases at V and 4 bases at J, leaving 7 bases unmatched. The CDR3 extends over 15 amino acids. Germline V lookup: CDR1 SNHLY, CDR2 FYNNEI. The CDR3 loop is CARRTSGVAYNEQFF. In DNA, the CDR3 is TGTGCCAGGAGGACTAGCGGGGTGGCTTACAATGAGCAGTTCTTC.